This TCR beta chain derives from a study of shared clonotypes between healthy human individuals (TCRdb year 2020). Some background on the complete study: The cohort included three men and a couple of women between 18 and 49 years of age. The study deeply sequenced blood TCR repertoires of about five healthy adults to estimate repertoire size and the extent of clonotype sharing between individuals. Different laboratories and diverse techniques were used to prepare libraries and sequence TCR repertoires, to increase sequencing depth and limit assay-specific biases. Between about 0.8 and 9.5 billion PBMCs per donor were obtained by leukapheresis. For each donor, CD4 naive and CD4 memory were each given three plates, CD8 naive was given two plates, and CD8 memory was given one plate. The paper as a whole reports these results and caveats: Pairwise subsampling indicated that sequencing depth was expected to affect the degree of clonotype sharing among donors. The small number of donors limited the genetic and exposure-history diversity represented. Sampling was restricted to blood, and TCR repertoires in tissues likely differ from the TCR repertoires found in blood. About 5% of naive CD4, 3.5% of naive CD8, approximately 2.2% of memory CD4, and about 0.4% of memory CD8 clonotypes were shared across several donors. Larger estimated clonotype richness was generally found for naive subsets than for memory subsets. Higher generation probabilities were observed for clonotypes shared by all four sorted-subset donors than for non-shared clonotypes. Rarefaction of sorted-subset datasets indicated incomplete sequencing despite the large sequencing depth.

The CDR3, cysteine through phenylalanine, is 15 amino acids long. CDR3 DNA only is kept here, 45 bases in frame from base 1. CDR1 and CDR2 are drawn from the germline V gene (reference sequence): MNHNY, SVGAGI. The junction shows trimming of 7 bases on V and 4 bases on J, and the gene matches do not reach 8 bases of it. Using the deep immunoSEQ assay, multiplex PCR amplified TCR CDR3 regions from genomic DNA. Extracted genomic DNA from each cell subset was spread evenly across all wells of several immunoSEQ 96-well plates, with each plate serving as a replicate. For sorted subsets, around 0.2 ug of genomic DNA, equivalent to 30,000 or so T cell genomes, went into each replicate PCR. The purified libraries were quantified using a Qubit 3.0 fluorometer, sized with a Bioanalyzer 2100, and then quantified again using the KAPA Library Quantification kit. Every immunoSEQ 96-well plate was sequenced on a separate single-read 150-cycle Illumina NextSeq 550 flow cell. Per the authors' processing: Because the immunoSEQ output held only junctional sequences and lacked quality scores, the filtering could not match the filtering applied to full-length reads. Sequences were annotated with PyIR, a Python wrapper for IgBLAST v1.9, using IMGT germline references to assign V/J genes and CDR3. Reads were removed for weak V/J assignments (E-value above 1e-6), missing CDR3, stop codons, out-of-frame junctions, or ambiguous translated residues. A V3J clonotype was defined by an identical inferred V gene, J gene, and CDR3 amino acid sequence. To compute the percentage overlap between repertoires, the number of shared unique clonotypes was divided by the size of the smaller repertoire. Richness of each repertoire was evaluated using RTK rarefaction, the Chao1 estimator, and Recon v2.1 estimates of unobserved clonotypes. OLGA was used to compute generation probabilities for all TCRbeta clonotypes that the gDNA method yielded from a handful of donors. TCRdb carries this immuneACCESS record with in-frame sequences only. Its versions omit some clonotypes, under half of them owing to an unresolved V gene in the studies checked, with the rest unexplained. The D gene and trimming were derived from the DNA, and the V and J assignments and clone size from that table. The sample contains some 2.1 million clones, around 95% of them found a single time. 0.13% of the sample is taken by the ten largest.

The donors were healthy, HIV-negative adults who had no recently reported acute infections or vaccinations. Every donor was a Caucasian adult residing in Nashville, Tennessee, USA. CD4+ T cells were enriched by magnetic negative selection; naive cells were then positively selected on CD45RA, and the negative fraction formed the memory subset. Blood was collected by leukapheresis, and PBMCs were isolated by Ficoll-Histopaque density gradient centrifugation and then cryopreserved in liquid nitrogen vapor phase. Purity and quantity of every magnetically sorted T cell population were checked by analytical flow cytometry. From each sorted fraction, genomic DNA was isolated and quantified by UV absorbance on a Nanodrop 2000c. A word on this clone: Its target antigen remains unknown. Base quality data are lacking; no much larger clone is found one base away.

The rearrangement combines TRBV6-6 with TRBJ2-3; TRBD1 agrees with 10 junctional bases. The specimen was naive CD4+ T cells sorted from blood. Taken with the paper, the label for cell subset or site translates to: CD45RA+ positively selected. The clonotype comes from a man aged 18 to 30 in good health. The nucleotide sequence is given as TGTGCCAGCAACCTACCGGACAGGGGGGCAGATACGCAGTATTTT. This sequence encodes CASNLPDRGADTQYF.